This record covers a single T cell receptor (beta chain). What it recognizes is unknown. The source of the sample is a study of shared clonotypes between healthy human individuals. The CDR3 runs to 14 residues. The germline V and J ends were trimmed by 4 bases and 0 bases, with 9 bases remaining between them. Germline CDR1 is SGDLS and CDR2 is YYNGEE. Measured with immunoSEQ multiplex PCR; TCRdb has only the in-frame clones, and not every one. The sample lists about 2.3 million clones; 85% to 95% were seen once. Findings of the study overall: Richness estimates generally favored naive over memory subsets.

Sequencing input: naive CD4+ T cells from PBMCs. The subset is: CD45RA+ positively selected. The TCR was taken from a man aged 18 to 30 in good health. Some clones in this sample may be carry-over from other donors' samples. The chain recombines TRBV9 with TRBJ2-3; D not resolved. CDR3 protein: CASSPTTSTDTQYF. DNA of the CDR3: TGTGCCAGCAGCCCAACAACTAGCACAGATACGCAGTATTTT.